One and the same sample provided the 27 T cell receptor beta chains below, sequenced in a study of post-analysis software for immune sequencing data. Whole-study findings and limits: The five TRBV segments detected at higher frequency in patients than in controls included TRBV5-6, TRBV5-1 and TRBV20-1.

No antigen has been assigned to these receptors. TCR beta cDNA libraries had unique molecular identifiers. Each CDR3 protein gets one entry after TCRdb re-called the PCR reads with MiXCR. This sample yields 250,000 to 300,000 distinct CDR3 sequences, of which 36% are seen a single time; 4% to 6% belongs to the top ten. Sequencing was performed on blood. The source of these receptors is a girl aged 10 to 17 with multiple sclerosis.

The V call is TRBV5-6, the J call TRBJ1-5; weak D call: TRBD1 (5 bases). V lost 3 bases and J lost 1, with 11 bases in between. The CDR3 spans 15 residues. Germline V gene data show CDR1 as SGHDT and CDR2 as YYEEEE. The CDR3 spells CASSWAGGSNQPQHF. The CDR3 coding sequence is TGTGCCAGCAGCTGGGCGGGGGGGAGCAATCAGCCCCAGCATTTT.

The chain joins TRBV6-2 or TRBV6-3 to TRBJ2-4; D gene uncertain. There are 16 residues in the CDR3. The V end was cut by 1 base, the J end by 1 base, with 11 bases between. From germline, CDR1 is MNHEY and CDR2 SVGEGT. Here the CDR3 DNA reads TGTGCCAGCAGTTACTTCCTGAGCGCGGCCAAAAACATTCAGTACTTC. It yields the protein CASSYFLSAAKNIQYF.

This clonotype was observed at least ten times. The rearrangement uses TRBV12-3 or TRBV12-4 and TRBJ2-3, with D hard to call. CDR3 length: 15 amino acids. Trimming pared 5 bases from V and 2 bases from J, leaving 14 bases between. The CDR3 DNA reads as TGTGCCAGCAGTCTCACTGCACCACCCACAGATACGCAGTATTTT. This sequence encodes CASSLTAPPTDTQYF.

The chain recombines TRBV29-1 with TRBJ1-5; TRBD1 matches at 10 bases. Germline values: CDR1 SQVTM, CDR2 ANQGSEA. CDR3 length equals 14 residues. The V segment lost 6 bases and the J segment 7 bases; nucleotides outside the gene matches: 9. Here the CDR3 DNA reads TGCAGCGTGATGACAGGGGGCGAGGAACAGCCCCAGCATTTT. This encodes CSVMTGGEEQPQHF.

The chain links TRBV7-9 to TRBJ2-2; the D gene is possibly TRBD2 (5 bases). Germline CDR1 and CDR2: SEHNR and FQNEAQ (reference sequence). The CDR3 extends over 15 amino acids. Between the trimmed V and J ends, which lost 7 bases and 3 bases, there was a span of 15 bases. CDR3 sequence: CASTSSRLYTGELFF. The CDR3 DNA reads TGTGCCAGCACCTCTAGTAGACTATACACCGGGGAGCTGTTTTTT.

This clonotype was detected a few times. The rearrangement links TRBV29-1 to TRBJ1-3, with D hard to call. The V and J ends lost 7 bases and 0 bases respectively, with 13 bases between them. The CDR3 length is 14 residues. Germline values: CDR1 SQVTM, CDR2 ANQGSEA. CDR3 sequence: CSATDYISGNTIYF. The DNA of the CDR3 is TGCAGCGCGACGGATTATATCTCTGGAAACACCATATATTTT.

DNA of the CDR3: TGTGCCAGCAGCTTATCGCCGCTACACGAGCAGTACTTC. This encodes CASSLSPLHEQYF. The chain links TRBV7-2 to TRBJ2-7; D remains unclear. This CDR3 is 13 amino acids long. With 2 bases removed from V and 5 bases from J, the gap between germline ends came to 10 bases. The V gene's germline CDR1 is SGHTA and CDR2 FQGNSA.

This clonotype was seen many times. The rearrangement links TRBV3-1 to TRBJ1-2; D gene unclear. The V and J ends lost 0 bases and 3 bases respectively, with 11 bases between them. Germline CDR1 LGHDT, CDR2 YNNKEL (reference sequence). This CDR3 contains 15 residues. CDR3 DNA sequence: TGTGCCAGCAGCCAAGATTTTGTACTGGACTATGGCTACACCTTC. Residues: CASSQDFVLDYGYTF.

As regards this clonotype: This may stem from a read error, because a much larger clone lies one nucleotide away. The chain has TRBV24-1 and TRBJ2-6, with 7 bases aligning to TRBD2. The CDR3 extends over 15 amino acids. Per the germline V gene, CDR1 is KGHDR and CDR2 is SFDVKD. The CDR3 here is CATSEAGCGTNVLTF. The DNA of the CDR3 is TGTGCCACCAGTGAAGCGGGATGTGGGACCAACGTCCTGACTTTC.

This clonotype was found once. A much larger clone differs from this one at a single base, so this may be a read error. The V gene is TRBV9, the J gene TRBJ2-3, with D perhaps TRBD2 (5 bases). The CDR3 runs 15 residues. Trimming removed 0 bases at V and 4 bases at J, with 12 bases between. Germline CDR1 reads SGDLS; CDR2 reads YYNGEE. The CDR3: CASSVGRLSADTQYF. The CDR3 region has the DNA TGTGCCAGCAGCGTAGGACGTCTTAGCGCAGATACGCAGTATTTT.

This clonotype was counted only a few times. One base away lies a much larger clone, so this may be a sequencing read error. V usage is TRBV12-3 or TRBV12-4 and J usage is TRBJ1-2, with 11 bases matching TRBD1. CDR3 size: 16 residues. The chain's CDR3 is CAGSRGTGGEVYGYTF. The CDR3 DNA reads as TGTGCCGGCAGCCGAGGGACAGGGGGGGAGGTCTATGGCTACACCTTC.

The table lists this clonotype with many counts. V and J are TRBV4-1 and TRBJ1-1, with a possible D match to TRBD1 (5 bases). Germline-derived CDR1 and CDR2 are MGHRA and YSYEKL. The germline V and J ends were trimmed by 5 bases and 0 bases, with 16 bases remaining between them. The CDR3 has 16 amino acids. The CDR3 sequence: CASSSRTSGMNTEAFF. The CDR3 coding sequence is TGCGCCAGCAGCTCCCGCACCTCAGGGATGAACACTGAAGCTTTCTTT.

This clonotype occurred a few times. The chain couples TRBV19 to TRBJ1-2; a possible D gene is TRBD1 (5 bases). CDR3 length: 13 residues. CDR1 and CDR2 from the germline V gene are LNHDA and SQIVND (reference sequence). The V and J ends lost 6 bases and 4 bases respectively, with 12 bases between them. The CDR3 region has the DNA TGTGCCAGTAGCATCCGGGACCTCTATGGCTACACCTTC. Translated, it gives CASSIRDLYGYTF.

This chain uses TRBV3-1 with TRBJ2-1; maybe TRBD1 (6 bases). Trimming pared 6 bases from V and 5 bases from J, leaving 17 bases between. The CDR3 is made up of 15 amino acids. From germline, CDR1 is LGHDT and CDR2 YNNKEL (reference sequence). The CDR3 here is CASSLQGYGDNEQFF. In DNA, the CDR3 is TGTGCCAGCAGTCTCCAGGGGTATGGAGACAATGAGCAGTTCTTC.

V is TRBV28 and J is TRBJ2-2; tentatively, D is TRBD1 (5 bases). V shed 6 bases and J shed 3 bases, with 14 bases lying between them. Germline-derived CDR1 and CDR2 are MDHEN and SYDVKM. The CDR3 covers 15 residues. The CDR3 is CASSRDWGDTGELFF. As DNA, the CDR3 is TGTGCCAGCAGCAGGGATTGGGGCGACACCGGGGAGCTGTTTTTT.

Comments on this clonotype: A clone one base away is much larger, so this may be a read error. The V and J genes are TRBV7-2 and TRBJ2-6; TRBD2 agrees at 11 bases. This CDR3 region has 17 residues. The germline V gene encodes CDR1 SGHTA and CDR2 FQGNSA. CDR3 DNA: TGTGCCAGCAGCCTACTAGCGGGAGTATCTGGGGCCAACGTCCGGACTTTC. Residues: CASSLLAGVSGANVRTF.

J is TRBJ1-5 and V is TRBV3-1, with D possibly TRBD1 on 6 matching bases. Germline values: CDR1 LGHDT, CDR2 YNNKEL (reference sequence). V lost 2 bases, J lost 6 bases, and 11 bases lay in between. This CDR3 region has 14 residues. CDR3 loop: CASSQKGGSQPQHF. The CDR3 DNA sequence: TGTGCCAGCAGCCAAAAGGGGGGAAGTCAGCCCCAGCATTTT. The complete variable domain, with remaining parts taken from reference TRBV3-1 and TRBJ1-5, reads DTAVSQTPKYLVTQMGNDKSIKCEQNLGHDTMYWYKQDSKKFLKIMFSYNNKELIINETVPNRFSPKSPDKAHLNLHINSLELGDSAVYFCASSQKGGSQPQHFGDGTRLSIL.

The rearrangement joins TRBV7-2 to TRBJ2-4; D is unresolved. The last part of the DNA fits TRBJ2-7 better; the J call may be wrong. There are 12 residues in the CDR3. Per germline, CDR1 SGHTA and CDR2 FQGNSA. CDR3 sequence: CTSSLAGNEQYF. In DNA form, the CDR3 reads TGTACCAGCAGCTTAGCGGGAAACGAGCAGTACTTC.

Comment on this clonotype: One base away lies a much larger clone, so this may be a sequencing read error. The chain employs TRBV5-1 and TRBJ1-1, with D uncertain. Germline CDR1 reads SGHRS; CDR2 reads YFSETQ. V lost 0 bases to trimming and J lost 1 base, with 7 bases between them. The CDR3 sequence is 14 residues long. The CDR3 region has the DNA TGCGCCAGCAGCTTGGGGTGGGGGAACACTGAAGCTTTCTTT. Protein product: CASSLGWGNTEAFF.

The rearrangement joins TRBV27 to TRBJ1-5, with D unresolved. V lost 2 bases and J lost 0, with 8 bases in between. This CDR3 comprises 15 residues. The germline V gene encodes CDR1 MNHEY and CDR2 SMNVEV (reference sequence). The CDR3 is CASSLIVDSNQPQHF. The CDR3 DNA is TGTGCCAGCAGTTTAATTGTGGATAGCAATCAGCCCCAGCATTTT.

This clonotype has just a few counts. A much larger clone sits a single nucleotide away, making a read error possible. This chain joins TRBV9 and TRBJ2-1, with 12 bases fitting TRBD2. With V trimmed by 0 bases and J by 12 bases, 7 bases remained unmatched. Germline V gene sequence: CDR1 SGDLS, CDR2 YYNGEE. The length of the CDR3 is 15 residues. CDR3 in DNA: TGTGCCAGCAGCGTAGGACTAGCGGGAGCTGGTGGGCAGTTCTTC. Its protein product is CASSVGLAGAGGQFF.

To note about this clonotype: A clone one base away is much larger, so this may be a read error. The rearrangement uses TRBV3-1 and TRBJ1-1; possible D gene TRBD1, 5 bases. Germline-derived CDR1 and CDR2 are LGHDT and YNNKEL (reference sequence). Trimming removed 4 bases from V and 6 bases from J, with 27 bases in between. The CDR3 loop spans 18 amino acids. CDR3 DNA sequence: TGTGCCAGCAGCCGCGGCCAGACCCCGGGACGGGATTACGCTGAAGCTTTCTTT. Its translation: CASSRGQTPGRDYAEAFF. The full variable domain, in which reference TRBV3-1 and TRBJ1-1 provide the parts outside the CDR3, is DTAVSQTPKYLVTQMGNDKSIKCEQNLGHDTMYWYKQDSKKFLKIMFSYNNKELIINETVPNRFSPKSPDKAHLNLHINSLELGDSAVYFCASSRGQTPGRDYAEAFFGQGTRLTVV.

This clonotype showed up just once. V is TRBV13 and J is TRBJ1-1; D unresolved. V was shortened by 4 bases and J by 6 bases, with 9 bases between the two germline ends. The CDR3 extends over 12 amino acids. The germline V gene encodes CDR1 PRHDT and CDR2 FYEKMQ (reference sequence). The CDR3 coding sequence is TGTGCCAGCAGCTCATCGCTCGCTGAAGCTTTCTTT. Encoded protein: CASSSSLAEAFF.

The gene calls are TRBV15 and TRBJ2-7; 8 positions match TRBD1. V was pared by 0 bases and J by 4 bases, with 2 bases of the junction left unmatched. This CDR3 spans 14 amino acids. The germline gives CDR1 LNHNV, CDR2 YYDKDF (reference sequence). The CDR3 spells CATSREGQAYEQYF. CDR3 sequence (DNA): TGTGCCACCAGCAGAGAGGGACAGGCGTACGAGCAGTACTTC.

As regards this clonotype: This may come from a read error, since a much larger clone is one base off. The final CDR3 position lacks the conserved phenylalanine or tryptophan, pointing to a likely read error. The rearrangement joins TRBV6-6 to TRBJ2-5, with 7 bases aligning to TRBD2. The CDR3 runs to 14 residues. Germline assignment: CDR1 MNHNY and CDR2 SVGAGI (reference sequence). V shed 8 bases and J 4 bases; nucleotides not matched to a gene: 10. The CDR3 sequence is CASGLAGVIETQYC. In DNA, the CDR3 is TGTGCCAGCGGTCTGGCGGGAGTGATAGAGACCCAGTACTGC.

This clonotype came up many times. This chain uses TRBV6-6 with TRBJ1-2; D call uncertain. Germline V lookup: CDR1 MNHNY, CDR2 SVGAGI (reference sequence). The CDR3 sequence is 15 residues long. Trimming took 0 bases from V and 6 from J, leaving 14 bases between them. CDR3 bases: TGTGCCAGCAGTTACTCCCGCACTCCCGAGGATGGCTACACCTTC. This translates into CASSYSRTPEDGYTF.

The rearrangement joins TRBV29-1 to TRBJ2-5, with D possibly called TRBD1 or TRBD2 (5 bases each). The CDR3 has 11 amino acids. In germline, CDR1 is SQVTM, CDR2 ANQGSEA. V gave up 4 bases and J gave up 2 bases, with 5 bases separating them. The CDR3 DNA sequence: TGCAGCGTTGGGGGGCAAGAGACCCAGTACTTC. Translation: CSVGGQETQYF.